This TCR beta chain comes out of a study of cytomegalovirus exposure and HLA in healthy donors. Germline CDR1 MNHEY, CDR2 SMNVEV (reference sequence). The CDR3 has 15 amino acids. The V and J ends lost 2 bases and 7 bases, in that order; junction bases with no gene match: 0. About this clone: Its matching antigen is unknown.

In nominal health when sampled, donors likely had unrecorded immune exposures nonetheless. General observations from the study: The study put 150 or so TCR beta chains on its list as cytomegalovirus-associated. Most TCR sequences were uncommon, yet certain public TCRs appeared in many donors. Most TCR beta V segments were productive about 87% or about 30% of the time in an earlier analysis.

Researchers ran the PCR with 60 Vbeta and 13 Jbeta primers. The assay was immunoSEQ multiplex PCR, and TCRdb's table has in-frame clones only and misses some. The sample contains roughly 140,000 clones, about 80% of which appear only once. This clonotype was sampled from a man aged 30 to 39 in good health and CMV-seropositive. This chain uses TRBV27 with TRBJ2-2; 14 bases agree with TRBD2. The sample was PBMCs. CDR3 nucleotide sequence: TGTGCCAGCAGTTTAGGACTAGCGGGAGGCGGGGAGCTGTTTTTT. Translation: CASSLGLAGGGELFF.